The source of this T cell receptor beta chain is a study of blood T cell repertoires in COVID-19. Across the whole study: Sources were T cells, B-cell-depleted T cells, or PBMCs; the material itself was cDNA or gDNA.

Only in-frame clones appear in the TCRdb table, and some are missing; sequencing was by immunoSEQ multiplex PCR. The table shows fewer than 90,000 clones, with roughly 74% occurring only once. The V and J ends lost 2 bases and 4 bases respectively, with 12 bases between them. From germline, CDR1 is KGHSH and CDR2 LQKENI. This CDR3 has 15 residues. The V and J genes are TRBV18 and TRBJ2-1, with D perhaps TRBD2 (6 bases). The TCR was taken from a man between 65 and 85 years old with COVID-19, enrolled during active disease. Sequencing was carried out using peripheral blood. This CDR3 reads CASSPEGGMYNEQFF. In DNA form, the CDR3 reads TGTGCCAGCTCACCAGAAGGAGGGATGTACAATGAGCAGTTCTTC.